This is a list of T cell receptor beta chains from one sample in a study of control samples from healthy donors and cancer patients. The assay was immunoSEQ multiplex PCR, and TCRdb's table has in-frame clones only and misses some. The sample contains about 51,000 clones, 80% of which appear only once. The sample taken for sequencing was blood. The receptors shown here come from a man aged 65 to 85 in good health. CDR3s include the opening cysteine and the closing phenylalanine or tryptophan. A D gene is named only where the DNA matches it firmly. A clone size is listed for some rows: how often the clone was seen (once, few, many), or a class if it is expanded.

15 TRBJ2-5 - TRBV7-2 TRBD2 CASVGLAGNQETQYF TGTGCCAGCGTTGGACTAGCGGGGAACCAAGAGACCCAGTACTTC
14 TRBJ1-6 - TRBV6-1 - CASSEAYWNSPLHF TGTGCCAGCAGTGAAGCGTATTGGAATTCACCCCTCCACTTT
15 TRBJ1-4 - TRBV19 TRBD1 CASSRGTVSNEKLFF TGTGCCAGTAGTAGAGGGACAGTTTCTAATGAAAAACTGTTTTTT
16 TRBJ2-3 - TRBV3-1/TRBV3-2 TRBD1 CASSHLGTGGADTQYF TGTGCCAGCAGCCACCTCGGGACAGGGGGCGCAGATACGCAGTATTTT
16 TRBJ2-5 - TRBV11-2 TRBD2 CASSLETAGGQETQYF TGTGCCAGCAGCTTAGAAACAGCGGGGGGGCAAGAGACCCAGTACTTC
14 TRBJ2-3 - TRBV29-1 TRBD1 CSVSAGTATDTQYF TGCAGCGTTTCCGCCGGGACAGCCACAGATACGCAGTATTTT
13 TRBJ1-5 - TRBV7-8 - CASSFDSDRPQHF TGTGCCAGCAGCTTCGATTCCGATAGGCCCCAGCATTTT
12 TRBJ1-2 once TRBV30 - CAWERSDRGYTF TGTGCCTGGGAGAGATCCGACCGGGGCTACACCTTC
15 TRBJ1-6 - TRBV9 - CASSVGDNNNSPLHF TGTGCCAGCAGCGTAGGAGACAACAATAATTCACCCCTCCACTTT
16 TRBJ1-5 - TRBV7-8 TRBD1 CASSGTAFGGNQPQHF TGTGCCAGCAGCGGGACAGCCTTCGGGGGCAATCAGCCCCAGCATTTT
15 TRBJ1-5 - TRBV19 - CASSRGGSGIQPQHF TGTGCCAGTAGTAGGGGGGGATCCGGGATTCAGCCCCAGCATTTT
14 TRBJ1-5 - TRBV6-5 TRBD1 CASTPGGLDQPQHF TGTGCCAGCACCCCAGGGGGTTTGGATCAGCCCCAGCATTTT
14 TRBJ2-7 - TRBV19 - CASSSTVITYEQYF TGTGCCAGTAGTTCTACAGTCATCACCTACGAGCAGTACTTC
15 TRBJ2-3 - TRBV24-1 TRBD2 CATSLAGVSTDTQYF TGTGCCACCAGTTTAGCGGGGGTAAGCACAGATACGCAGTATTTT
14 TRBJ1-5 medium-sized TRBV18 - CASSLTESNQPQHF TGTGCCAGCTCGCTGACAGAATCCAATCAGCCCCAGCATTTT
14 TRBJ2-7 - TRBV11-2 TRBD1 CASSWRQGVGEQYF TGTGCCAGCAGCTGGAGACAGGGGGTAGGCGAGCAGTACTTC
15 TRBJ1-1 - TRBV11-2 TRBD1 CASSFQGARITEAFF TGTGCCAGCAGCTTCCAGGGGGCGAGGATCACTGAAGCTTTCTTT
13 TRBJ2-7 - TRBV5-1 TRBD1 CASSVTGAYEQYF TGCGCCAGCAGCGTCACAGGGGCCTACGAGCAGTACTTC
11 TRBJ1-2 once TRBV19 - CASSAGYGYTF TGTGCCAGTAGTGCCGGATATGGCTACACCTTC
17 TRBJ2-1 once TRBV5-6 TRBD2 CASSPGLAGGKNNEQFF TGTGCCAGCAGCCCCGGACTAGCGGGGGGGAAGAACAATGAGCAGTTCTTC
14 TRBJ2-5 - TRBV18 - CASSLTDSRETQYF TGTGCCAGCTCACTTACGGACAGTAGGGAGACCCAGTACTTC
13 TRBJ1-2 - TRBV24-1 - CATSGGNSYGYTF TGTGCCACCAGTGGGGGGAACAGCTATGGCTACACCTTC
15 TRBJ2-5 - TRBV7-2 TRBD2 CASSLGSGGAETQYF TGTGCCAGCAGCTTAGGGAGCGGGGGGGCTGAGACCCAGTACTTC
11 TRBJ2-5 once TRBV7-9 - CASRAFETQYF TGTGCCAGCAGGGCATTCGAGACCCAGTACTTC
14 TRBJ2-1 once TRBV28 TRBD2 CASSSSGGIYEQFF TGTGCCAGCAGTTCCAGCGGGGGAATATATGAGCAGTTCTTC
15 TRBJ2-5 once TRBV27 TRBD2 CASSLGAGGRETQYF TGTGCCAGCAGTTTAGGAGCGGGAGGGAGGGAGACCCAGTACTTC
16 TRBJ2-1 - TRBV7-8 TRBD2 CASSPSSGTSYNEQFF TGTGCCAGCAGCCCCTCTAGCGGAACATCCTACAATGAGCAGTTCTTC
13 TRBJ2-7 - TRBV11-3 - CASSLEGRGEQYF TGTGCCAGCAGCCTGGAGGGCCGGGGCGAGCAGTACTTC
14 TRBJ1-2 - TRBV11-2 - CASSFGGGRYGYTF TGTGCCAGCAGCTTCGGCGGAGGCCGCTATGGCTACACCTTC
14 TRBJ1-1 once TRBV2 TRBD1 CARKRTGANTEAFF TGTGCCAGAAAGAGGACAGGGGCGAACACTGAAGCTTTCTTT
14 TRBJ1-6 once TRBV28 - CASSLEGLDSPLHF TGTGCCAGCAGTTTGGAAGGGTTGGATTCACCCCTCCACTTT
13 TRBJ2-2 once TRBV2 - CASRSSVAGELFF TGTGCCAGCCGATCCAGTGTCGCCGGGGAGCTGTTTTTT
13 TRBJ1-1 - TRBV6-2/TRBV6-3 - CASSYSTPIKAFF TGTGCCAGCAGTTACTCGACACCAATTAAAGCTTTCTTT
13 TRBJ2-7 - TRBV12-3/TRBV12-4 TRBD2 CASSPGGFSEQYF TGTGCCAGCAGCCCCGGGGGGTTCAGCGAGCAGTACTTC
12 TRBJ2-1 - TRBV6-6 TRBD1 CASSQSQGVQFF TGTGCCAGCAGTCAATCTCAGGGGGTACAGTTCTTC
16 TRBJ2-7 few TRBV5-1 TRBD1 CASSYTPGQGRYEQYF TGCGCCAGCAGCTATACCCCCGGACAGGGCCGCTACGAGCAGTACTTC
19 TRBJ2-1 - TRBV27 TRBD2 CASRWSGTSGESSYNEQFF TGTGCCAGCAGGTGGTCCGGGACTAGCGGGGAAAGCTCCTACAATGAGCAGTTCTTC
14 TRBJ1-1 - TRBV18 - CASSLSYRETEAFF TGTGCCAGCTCACTCTCGTACAGGGAGACCGAAGCTTTCTTT
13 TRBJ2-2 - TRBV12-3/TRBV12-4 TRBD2 CDRREGNTGELFF TGTGATCGGCGGGAGGGAAACACCGGGGAGCTGTTTTTT
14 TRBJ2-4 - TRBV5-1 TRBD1 CASSGSGTGNIQYF TGCGCCAGCAGCGGATCCGGGACAGGGAACATTCAGTACTTC
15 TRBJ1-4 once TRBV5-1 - CASSRVGGTNEKLFF TGCGCCAGCAGCCGAGTCGGGGGGACTAATGAAAAACTGTTTTTT
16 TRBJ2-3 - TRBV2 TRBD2 CASSEQIAGGTDTQYF TGTGCCAGCAGTGAACAAATAGCGGGAGGCACAGATACGCAGTATTTT